The present entry profiles one T cell receptor (beta chain) with its context. Antigen specificity is unknown. The sample is drawn from a study of Ad26.COV2.S vaccination and SARS-CoV-2 variants. Study-level findings and limits: Vaccinated and placebo-treated recipients had similar non-spike TCR breadth.

Treatment meaning: 19 received Ad26.COV2.S at low or high dose, single or two shots; about five received placebo; per-sample allocation not given. Sample collection was performed on day 63 after the first vaccine or placebo injection. Sequencing was performed with immunoSEQ multiplex PCR; in TCRdb, only in-frame clones are kept and a portion is missing. The data contain around 310,000 clones, 85% to 90% of them singletons. Material: peripheral blood, obtained in a trial of Ad26.COV2.S vaccine versus placebo. The TCR comes from a person aged 18-65 years who received the Ad26.COV2.S COVID-19 vaccine or a placebo.

CDR3 bases: TGTGCCAGCAGCGTAGATACAAGTTATGGCTACACCTTC. Amino acids: CASSVDTSYGYTF. V and J are TRBV9 and TRBJ1-2; no definite D call. The germline CDR1 and CDR2 sequences are SGDLS and YYNGEE. Trimming removed 0 bases at V and 5 bases at J, with 8 bases between. CDR3 length equals 13 residues.